Listed here are 23 T cell receptor beta chains from one sample, sequenced in a study of cytomegalovirus exposure and HLA in healthy donors. 60 Vbeta and 13 Jbeta primers were used in PCR. TCRdb keeps only in-frame clones here, not all; method: immunoSEQ multiplex PCR. Found here are more than 150,000 clones, about 79% of them singletons; the top ten hold 1.5% to 2%. Input material: PBMCs. These TCRs come from a man aged 18 to 29 in good health and CMV-seronegative.

J is TRBJ1-5 and V is TRBV18; D is perhaps TRBD1 (6 bases). There are 15 residues in the CDR3. Trimming took off 2 bases at V and 3 bases at J, with 11 bases between the two ends. The V gene's germline CDR1 is KGHSH and CDR2 LQKENI. CDR3 protein: CASSPMGAANQPQHF. DNA for the CDR3: TGTGCCAGCTCACCAATGGGGGCCGCCAATCAGCCCCAGCATTTT.

The V call is TRBV27, the J call TRBJ1-3; TRBD1 might be the D (5 bases). CDR3 size: 12 residues. The V end was cut by 6 bases, the J end by 12 bases, with 15 bases between. Per germline, CDR1 MNHEY and CDR2 SMNVEV (reference sequence). CDR3 DNA sequence: TGTGCCAGCAGGCCGAGTGGGGGGAGCATATATTTT. It encodes CASRPSGGSIYF.

This clone was detected a few times. The chain uses TRBV6-5 and TRBJ1-1; no clear D gene. V was pared by 2 bases and J by 6 bases, with 7 bases between. The CDR3 spans 12 residues. Per the germline V gene, CDR1 is MNHEY and CDR2 is SVGAGI. The CDR3 loop reads CASSYRSSEAFF. DNA for the CDR3: TGTGCCAGCAGTTACAGGAGTTCTGAAGCTTTCTTT.

The chain links TRBV30 to TRBJ2-6; D gene unclear. CDR3 size: 12 residues. Per the germline V gene, CDR1 is GTSNPN and CDR2 is SVGIG (reference sequence). V was shortened by 5 bases and J by 4 bases, with 6 bases between the two germline ends. The DNA for the CDR3 is TGTGCCTGGTCGGAGGGGGCCAACGTCCTGACTTTC. The encoded protein is CAWSEGANVLTF.

V usage is TRBV27 and J usage is TRBJ2-7, with TRBD2 identical over 9 bases. Unmatched junction bases numbered 7, after V lost 6 bases and J lost 4 bases. There are 14 residues in the CDR3. Per the germline V gene, CDR1 is MNHEY and CDR2 is SMNVEV (reference sequence). The CDR3 is CASSPGLAVYEQYF. The CDR3 region has the DNA TGTGCCAGCAGCCCGGGACTAGCAGTGTACGAGCAGTACTTC.

V is TRBV7-2 and J is TRBJ2-1; 9 positions match TRBD2. Germline lookup yields CDR1 SGHTA and CDR2 FQGNSA. Germline trimming cut 5 bases from V and 9 bases from J; bases unmatched to any gene: 11. This CDR3 is built from 15 residues. CDR3: CASSTRTSDDFEQFF. CDR3 in DNA: TGTGCCAGCAGCACTCGGACTAGCGACGATTTTGAGCAGTTCTTC.

The rearrangement links TRBV19 to TRBJ2-7, with D tentatively TRBD2 (6 bases). Trimming removed 9 bases from V and 1 base from J, with 16 bases in between. Germline V CDR1 and CDR2: LNHDA, SQIVND (reference sequence). The CDR3 is 14 amino acids. Here the CDR3 DNA reads TGTGCCAGCCGAAAAAGCGGGCTTTCCTACGAGCAGTACTTC. Translating gives CASRKSGLSYEQYF.

Here the CDR3 reads CASMAQWELFF. The CDR3 bases are TGCGCCAGCATGGCCCAGTGGGAGCTGTTTTTT. V is TRBV4-1 and J is TRBJ2-2; D gene ambiguous. Germline V gene data show CDR1 as MGHRA and CDR2 as YSYEKL. Deletions cut 7 bases from V and 9 bases from J, with 9 bases between. The CDR3 loop spans 11 amino acids.

In this sample, this clone turned up a few times. The chain is built from TRBV7-6 and TRBJ2-7, with 10 bases identical to TRBD1. The CDR3 length is 17 residues. J lost 2 bases, V lost 4 bases, and 11 bases had no gene match. The germline V gene encodes CDR1 SGHVS and CDR2 FNYEAQ. CDR3 in DNA: TGTGCCAGCAGCTCGGGACAGGGGAGCGGCCCCACCTACGAGCAGTACTTC. Amino acids: CASSSGQGSGPTYEQYF.

The chain employs TRBV6-1 and TRBJ2-3; the D gene is possibly TRBD2 (6 bases). Trimming stripped 2 bases from V and 0 bases from J, with 9 bases between. CDR1 is MNHNS and CDR2 is SASEGT in the germline V gene. The CDR3 length is 15 residues. Here the CDR3 DNA reads TGTGCCAGCAGTGAAATCGGGGGAAGCACAGATACGCAGTATTTT. It yields the protein CASSEIGGSTDTQYF.

The chain couples TRBV6-1 to TRBJ1-1; D call uncertain. This CDR3 spans 14 amino acids. The ends were cut back, 7 bases at V and 8 bases at J, with 20 bases in the middle. Per the germline V gene, CDR1 is MNHNS and CDR2 is SASEGT. The CDR3, as DNA: TGTGCCAGCACCCAGGAATTGGTTCCTGGGGAAGCTTTCTTT. It yields the protein CASTQELVPGEAFF.

V usage is TRBV29-1 and J usage is TRBJ2-2, with D possibly matching TRBD1 (5 bases). From germline, CDR1 is SQVTM and CDR2 ANQGSEA. The length of the CDR3 is 14 residues. Trimming cost V 7 bases and J 3 bases, with 15 bases left between them. This chain's CDR3 is CSGTDSLHTGELFF. The DNA of the CDR3 is TGCAGCGGGACCGACAGCCTTCACACCGGGGAGCTGTTTTTT.

This clone was recorded only once. The chain combines TRBV19 with TRBJ2-1, with 13 bases fitting TRBD2. The trim removed 2 bases at V and 9 bases at J, leaving 4 bases unmatched. Looked up from germline, CDR1 is LNHDA and CDR2 is SQIVND (reference sequence). This CDR3 is built from 15 residues. This CDR3 is CASSIRTSGRGEQFF. The CDR3 DNA reads TGTGCCAGTAGTATACGGACTAGCGGGAGAGGTGAGCAGTTCTTC.

The genes are TRBV7-8 and TRBJ1-1, with TRBD1 as a possible D gene (5 bases). The germline V and J ends were trimmed by 7 bases and 0 bases, with 18 bases remaining between them. Germline lookup yields CDR1 SGHVS and CDR2 FQNEAQ. The CDR3 length is 16 residues. The chain's CDR3 is CASTPRGKLLNTEAFF. In DNA, the CDR3 is TGTGCCAGCACCCCGCGGGGGAAACTCTTGAACACTGAAGCTTTCTTT. The whole variable domain, remainder taken from reference TRBV7-8 and TRBJ1-1, is GAGVSQSPRYKVAKRGQDVALRCDPISGHVSLFWYQQALGQGPEFLTYFQNEAQLDKSGLPSDRFFAERPEGSVSTLKIQRTQQEDSAVYLCASTPRGKLLNTEAFFGQGTRLTVV.

The J gene is TRBJ2-2, the V gene TRBV30; 10 bases align to TRBD1. The V gene end was trimmed by 2 bases and the J gene end by 6 bases; junction bases not matched to a gene: 6. CDR1 and CDR2 (germline): GTSNPN, SVGIG (reference sequence). This CDR3 has 15 residues. The CDR3 nucleotides read TGTGCCTGGAGTCCCTGGGGGACAGGGGCCGGGGAGCTGTTTTTT. As protein: CAWSPWGTGAGELFF.

This chain joins TRBV28 and TRBJ2-5; weak D call: TRBD2 (6 bases). With 6 bases removed from V and 0 bases from J, the gap between germline ends came to 17 bases. Germline V gene lookup returns CDR1 MDHEN and CDR2 SYDVKM. CDR3 length: 16 amino acids. The CDR3 here is CASSEEGVWYQETQYF. The CDR3 bases are TGTGCCAGCAGCGAGGAGGGAGTGTGGTACCAAGAGACCCAGTACTTC.

This sequence joins TRBV6-1 and TRBJ2-7; 9 bases are shared with TRBD1. From germline, CDR1 is MNHNS and CDR2 SASEGT. Trimming at V came to 10 bases and at J to 3 bases, leaving 10 bases not matched to a gene. The CDR3 loop spans 14 amino acids. CDR3 coding DNA: TGTGCCATAGTGGGACAGGGAACTCTCTACGAGCAGTACTTC. It encodes CAIVGQGTLYEQYF.

This sequence joins TRBV7-2 and TRBJ1-2; no clear D. Trimming removed 1 base from V and 2 bases from J, with 8 bases in between. The CDR3 runs 14 residues. CDR1 is SGHTA, CDR2 FQGNSA, per germline. DNA for the CDR3: TGTGCCAGCAGCTTAGGGGGAGGGAACTATGGCTACACCTTC. It specifies CASSLGGGNYGYTF.

The chain joins TRBV9 to TRBJ1-5, with D perhaps matching TRBD1 (5 bases). Germline V lookup: CDR1 SGDLS, CDR2 YYNGEE. The CDR3 runs to 15 residues. V was clipped by 4 bases and J by 0 bases, with 11 bases between them. This CDR3 reads CASSPDSYSNQPQHF. DNA of the CDR3: TGTGCCAGCAGCCCCGACAGTTATAGCAATCAGCCCCAGCATTTT.

The rearrangement uses TRBV6-6 and TRBJ2-7; no firm D call. Per the germline V gene, CDR1 is MNHNY and CDR2 is SVGAGI (reference sequence). V was shortened by 4 bases and J by 2 bases, with 12 bases between the two germline ends. There are 14 residues in the CDR3. CDR3 DNA: TGTGCCAGCAGTTTGAGATTCGAGACCTACGAGCAGTACTTC. Protein: CASSLRFETYEQYF.

This clone appeared a few times. J is TRBJ1-1 and V is TRBV6-1; TRBD1 might be the D (5 bases). CDR3 size: 13 residues. V lost 7 bases to trimming and J lost 1 base, with 10 bases between them. Germline V gene lookup returns CDR1 MNHNS and CDR2 SASEGT. CDR3 nucleotide sequence: TGTGCCAGCATGGGCAGGGAGAACACTGAAGCTTTCTTT. This encodes CASMGRENTEAFF.

The V and J genes are TRBV4-1 and TRBJ1-6, with 9 bases identical to TRBD1. The germline V gene has CDR1 MGHRA and CDR2 YSYEKL. Trimming took 0 bases from V and 10 from J; bases not matched to a gene: 7. The length of the CDR3 is 16 residues. The CDR3 DNA reads as TGCGCCAGCAGCCAAGATTCGGACAGGGGAGAATCACCCCTCCACTTT. It codes for CASSQDSDRGESPLHF.

The V gene is TRBV7-8, the J gene TRBJ1-1; D unresolved. The germline V gene encodes CDR1 SGHVS and CDR2 FQNEAQ. V was pared by 1 base and J by 1 base, with 7 bases between. This CDR3 region has 14 residues. The CDR3 sequence: CASSLVRQNTEAFF. The CDR3 region has the DNA TGTGCCAGCAGCTTAGTGCGCCAGAACACTGAAGCTTTCTTT. Looking up the rest from reference TRBV7-8 and TRBJ1-1 gives the full variable domain: GAGVSQSPRYKVAKRGQDVALRCDPISGHVSLFWYQQALGQGPEFLTYFQNEAQLDKSGLPSDRFFAERPEGSVSTLKIQRTQQEDSAVYLCASSLVRQNTEAFFGQGTRLTVV.